This T cell receptor beta chain emerged from a study of blood T cell repertoires in COVID-19. Across the whole study: COVID-19 samples from acute and convalescent phases originated in the United States, Italy and Spain. The cDNA or gDNA used as material had been derived from T cells, B-cell-depleted T cells, or PBMCs.

Some clones are missing from TCRdb's copy, which holds only in-frame ones; the method was immunoSEQ multiplex PCR. The sample shows 75,000 to 90,000 clones, 60% to 80% of them seen only once. The CDR3 has 17 residues. Germline V gene sequence: CDR1 SGHRS, CDR2 YFSETQ. V lost 2 bases, J lost 4 bases, and 18 bases lay in between. The rearrangement links TRBV5-1 to TRBJ2-2; D may be TRBD1 (5 bases). Source material: peripheral blood. This TCR came from a man aged 55 to 70 with COVID-19, enrolled during active disease. The CDR3 bases are TGCGCCAGCAGCTTAGGTAGGGGTCTTCCGGGCACCGGGGAGCTGTTTTTT. Amino acids: CASSLGRGLPGTGELFF.